These 18 T cell receptor beta chains originate from one sample sequenced in a study of glioma-infiltrating T cells after dendritic cell vaccination. TCRdb keeps only in-frame clones here, not all; method: immunoSEQ multiplex PCR. Of under 130,000 clones listed, more than 80% are singletons. The specimen was blood, collected before dendritic cell vaccination. The source is a human donor with glioblastoma.

The V call is TRBV11-2, the J call TRBJ2-3, with D uncertain. Between the trimmed V and J ends, which lost 1 base and 6 bases, there was a span of 8 bases. CDR3 length: 13 residues. The V gene's germline CDR1 is SGHAT and CDR2 FQNNGV. CDR3 DNA: TGTGCCAGCAGCTTAGTGGGCCCGGATACGCAGTATTTT. Translation: CASSLVGPDTQYF.

The rearrangement links TRBV5-1 to TRBJ2-1; possible D gene TRBD2, 5 bases. The CDR3 has 11 amino acids. Between the trimmed V and J ends, which lost 3 bases and 11 bases, there was a span of 9 bases. Germline V lookup: CDR1 SGHRS, CDR2 YFSETQ. CDR3 region: CASSWTGKQFF. In DNA form, the CDR3 reads TGCGCCAGCAGCTGGACTGGGAAGCAGTTCTTC.

The chain is built from TRBV27 and TRBJ2-7; TRBD2 might be the D (6 bases). CDR3 size: 15 residues. V gave up 5 bases and J gave up 6 bases, with 20 bases separating them. The V gene's germline CDR1 is MNHEY and CDR2 SMNVEV (reference sequence). The CDR3 sequence is CASSPWRGTRIEQYF. CDR3 DNA sequence: TGTGCCAGCAGTCCGTGGAGGGGTACTAGGATCGAGCAGTACTTC.

The chain joins TRBV7-8 to TRBJ2-3; possibly TRBD2 for D (6 bases). Germline assignment: CDR1 SGHVS and CDR2 FQNEAQ. V gave up 3 bases and J gave up 0 bases, with 10 bases separating them. CDR3 length equals 15 residues. CDR3 in DNA: TGTGCCAGCAGCTTTTTCGCGGGGAGCACAGATACGCAGTATTTT. Translating it yields CASSFFAGSTDTQYF.

The chain has TRBV9 and TRBJ2-7, with 8 bases fitting TRBD1. V trimming: 2 bases; J trimming: 2 bases; junction bases outside the gene matches: 3. From germline, CDR1 is SGDLS and CDR2 YYNGEE. CDR3 length: 14 residues. The CDR3 DNA follows: TGTGCCAGCAGCGTCCGACAGGGGCCCTACGAGCAGTACTTC. Translation gives CASSVRQGPYEQYF.

This rearrangement joins TRBV27 to TRBJ2-7; TRBD1 matches 8 bases. Germline trimming cut 5 bases from V and 8 bases from J; bases unmatched to any gene: 8. The CDR3 sequence is 13 residues long. The germline gives CDR1 MNHEY, CDR2 SMNVEV (reference sequence). The CDR3 protein is CASSLGQGAKQYF. The DNA of the CDR3 is TGTGCCAGCAGTCTCGGACAGGGAGCTAAGCAGTACTTC.

The V gene is TRBV6-5, the J gene TRBJ1-2, with 7 bases aligning to TRBD1. The CDR3 has 15 residues. V lost 8 bases to trimming and J lost 5 bases; unmatched junction nucleotides: 14. CDR1 MNHEY and CDR2 SVGAGI come from the germline V gene. CDR3 region: CASLSPTGLEYGYTF. In DNA form, the CDR3 reads TGTGCCAGCCTCTCCCCGACAGGGTTGGAATATGGCTACACCTTC.

The V call is TRBV7-2, the J call TRBJ1-1, with 9 nucleotides matching TRBD1. The trim removed 7 bases at V and 4 bases at J, leaving 16 bases unmatched. The CDR3 totals 17 residues. Per the germline V gene, CDR1 is SGHTA and CDR2 is FQGNSA. CDR3 in DNA: TGTGCCAGCATCCGAGTCCCGGGACAGGGTCAGGGCACTGAAGCTTTCTTT. This sequence encodes CASIRVPGQGQGTEAFF.

This chain links TRBV6-5 with TRBJ1-1; D is unresolved. This CDR3 region has 13 residues. Germline CDR1 and CDR2: MNHEY and SVGAGI. Trimming cost V 8 bases and J 4 bases, with 14 bases left between them. The CDR3 region is CASWLEGATEAFF. The CDR3 DNA reads TGTGCCAGCTGGCTGGAGGGTGCCACTGAAGCTTTCTTT.

J is TRBJ1-2 and V is TRBV27, with 8 positions matching TRBD1. The CDR3 sequence is 16 residues long. Germline CDR1 MNHEY, CDR2 SMNVEV (reference sequence). Trimming removed 5 bases from V and 7 bases from J; junction bases left unmatched: 15. The CDR3 region has the DNA TGTGCCAGCAGTGAATTCGACAGGGGTTTTCCTGGTGGCTACACCTTC. It specifies CASSEFDRGFPGGYTF.

V and J are TRBV30 and TRBJ1-1; D is ambiguous. This CDR3 is 13 amino acids long. Germline V CDR1 and CDR2: GTSNPN, SVGIG (reference sequence). Trimming stripped 3 bases from V and 6 bases from J, with 14 bases between. The CDR3 nucleotides are TGTGCCTGGAGCCTGAGATTGAGGGCTGAAGCTTTCTTT. Encoded protein: CAWSLRLRAEAFF.

This chain links TRBV30 with TRBJ2-7, with TRBD1 matching over 9 bases. V was clipped by 1 base and J by 6 bases; unmatched bases: 10. This CDR3 has 15 amino acids. In germline, CDR1 is GTSNPN, CDR2 SVGIG (reference sequence). The DNA for the CDR3 is TGTGCCTGGAGTGCGGGGACAGGGTGGCCGGTCGAGCAGTACTTC. Protein sequence: CAWSAGTGWPVEQYF.

The chain employs TRBV10-1 and TRBJ2-7, with a tentative D call TRBD2 (7 bases). V was pared by 8 bases and J by 6 bases, with 23 bases between. Germline CDR1 is WNHNN and CDR2 is SYGVQD (reference sequence). The CDR3 is 15 residues long. Written as DNA, the CDR3 is TGCGCCAGCTCGGAGGGGGGGCTGATCCTCGGCGAGCAGTACTTC. Residues: CASSEGGLILGEQYF.

The chain links TRBV7-2 to TRBJ2-7; TRBD2 might be the D (5 bases). Trimming took off 5 bases at V and 3 bases at J, with 8 bases between the two ends. CDR1 and CDR2 from the germline V gene are SGHTA and FQGNSA. This CDR3 comprises 12 residues. CDR3 loop: CASSRGSYEQYF. In DNA form, the CDR3 reads TGTGCCAGCAGCCGGGGTAGCTACGAGCAGTACTTC.

The table lists this clone with a few counts. The CDR3 nucleotides read TGTGCCAGCAGTATACAGGGTGGAAACACCATATATTTT. Its translation: CASSIQGGNTIYF. V gene TRBV2 combines with J gene TRBJ1-3; TRBD1 might be the D (6 bases). V was shortened by 5 bases and J by 3 bases, with 8 bases between the two germline ends. Germline assignment: CDR1 SNHLY and CDR2 FYNNEI. CDR3 length: 13 residues.

The rearrangement links TRBV5-1 to TRBJ2-7; 10 bases line up with TRBD1. The length of the CDR3 is 18 residues. Germline lookup yields CDR1 SGHRS and CDR2 YFSETQ. J gave up 5 bases and V 0 bases, and 14 bases lay outside the gene matches. The CDR3 DNA sequence: TGCGCCAGCAGCTTGGCGGGGACAGGGGCCCCCCCAGTCCACGAGCAGTACTTC. As protein: CASSLAGTGAPPVHEQYF.

The chain links TRBV19 to TRBJ1-5; perhaps TRBD1 as D (6 bases). CDR3 length: 15 amino acids. The V and J ends lost 3 bases and 13 bases respectively, with 22 bases between them. Germline-derived CDR1 and CDR2 are LNHDA and SQIVND (reference sequence). Here the CDR3 reads CASSIPRAGAVGQHF. DNA of the CDR3: TGTGCCAGTAGTATCCCCCGGGCAGGGGCGGTCGGTCAGCATTTT.

V usage is TRBV7-6 and J usage is TRBJ2-7, with 8 nucleotides matching TRBD1. This CDR3 region has 15 residues. V lost 5 bases, J lost 1 base, and 7 bases stayed unmatched. CDR1 and CDR2 (germline): SGHVS, FNYEAQ. The CDR3 coding sequence is TGTGCCAGCAGCCAAGGACAGGGAATTTCCTACGAGCAGTACTTC. Protein product: CASSQGQGISYEQYF.